Following are 31 T cell receptor beta chains from one sample sequenced in a study of shared clonotypes between healthy human individuals (dated by TCRdb to 2018 to 2020). The protocol used for the library was the immunoSEQ multiplex PCR assay. Sourced from immuneACCESS, this table was stored by TCRdb with only in-frame sequences that have V and J called. A share of the clones is absent; for the studies checked, an unresolved V gene accounts for under half, and the remainder has no known explanation. The sample records 1,500,000 or so clones, around 98.5% of which are singletons. Together, the top ten hold around 0.38% of the sample. Sequenced material: naive CD4+ T cells sorted from blood. The label giving this sample's cell subset or site can be read as: CD45RA+ positively selected. The receptors were sampled from a man aged 30 to 39 in good health.

J is TRBJ2-1 and V is TRBV4-3; D is undetermined. V was pared by 6 bases and J by 3 bases, with 9 bases between. The CDR3 is made up of 13 amino acids. The germline gives CDR1 LGHNA, CDR2 YSLEER. The CDR3 DNA follows: TGCGCCAGCAGTCCTCACAGCTACAATGAGCAGTTCTTC. It encodes CASSPHSYNEQFF.

The CDR3 bases are TGTGCCAGCAGTTTTCTCCCTTCTAGCACAGATACGCAGTATTTT. This translates into CASSFLPSSTDTQYF. The rearrangement links TRBV27 to TRBJ2-3; no clear D. The CDR3 is 15 amino acids. Per the germline V gene, CDR1 is MNHEY and CDR2 is SMNVEV (reference sequence). Trimming removed 3 bases from V and 0 bases from J, with 10 bases in between.

The chain carries TRBV11-2 and TRBJ2-7; D is perhaps TRBD2 (5 bases). The CDR3 has 14 residues. Germline CDR1 and CDR2: SGHAT and FQNNGV. V lost 5 bases and J 6 bases, leaving 17 bases between the germline ends. CDR3 nucleotides: TGTGCCAGCAGCACCGCCCCAAGGGCGGGCGAGCAGTACTTC. It codes for CASSTAPRAGEQYF.

The chain joins TRBV4-3 to TRBJ1-5; tentatively, D is TRBD1 (6 bases). CDR3 length equals 14 residues. The V gene lost 1 base and the J gene lost 3 bases, with 7 bases spanning the gap. Germline V gene data show CDR1 as LGHNA and CDR2 as YSLEER. Here the CDR3 DNA reads TGCGCCAGCAGCCAAGGGGACACCAATCAGCCCCAGCATTTT. Translation: CASSQGDTNQPQHF.

Comment on this clone: Mismatch with germline at one junction end may stem from a read error. Other nucleotide sequences from this sample produce the same CDR3. The chain combines TRBV20-1 with TRBJ2-1, with unresolved D. This CDR3 comprises 10 residues. Germline CDR1 DFQATT, CDR2 SNEGSKA (reference sequence). The CDR3 DNA follows: TGCAGTGCCTCCAACAATGAGCAGTTCTTC. Translated: CSASNNEQFF.

The chain is built from TRBV28 and TRBJ1-4; no clear D. CDR1 is MDHEN and CDR2 is SYDVKM in the germline V gene. This CDR3 has 16 amino acids. V lost 4 bases and J lost 1, with 13 bases in between. Here the CDR3 reads CASSSVPFITNEKLFF. The CDR3 DNA reads TGTGCCAGCAGTTCGGTACCGTTCATAACTAATGAAAAACTGTTTTTT. The whole variable domain, remainder taken from reference TRBV28 and TRBJ1-4, is DVKVTQSSRYLVKRTGEKVFLECVQDMDHENMFWYRQDPGLGLRLIYFSYDVKMKEKGDIPEGYSVSREKKERFSLILESASTNQTSMYLCASSSVPFITNEKLFFGSGTQLSVL.

The rearrangement links TRBV4-3 to TRBJ2-5; 8 bases are a match to TRBD2. Germline assignment: CDR1 LGHNA and CDR2 YSLEER. Trimming removed 4 bases from V and 7 bases from J; junction bases left unmatched: 5. This CDR3 is built from 13 residues. The CDR3 sequence: CASSPGLAATQYF. DNA of the CDR3: TGCGCCAGCAGCCCCGGACTAGCTGCGACCCAGTACTTC.

V is TRBV14 and J is TRBJ2-5, with TRBD2 matching over 8 bases. The CDR3 runs 16 residues. The V gene's germline CDR1 is SGHDN and CDR2 FVKESK. V was clipped by 0 bases and J by 2 bases; unmatched bases: 5. The CDR3 loop is CASSQERGLVQETQYF. The CDR3 DNA reads TGTGCCAGCAGCCAAGAACGGGGACTAGTGCAAGAGACCCAGTACTTC.

The rearrangement links TRBV5-1 to TRBJ2-7; 9 bases align to TRBD2. There are 15 residues in the CDR3. The V gene's germline CDR1 is SGHRS and CDR2 YFSETQ. V lost 2 bases and J lost 1; bases outside the gene matches: 4. The CDR3 region has the DNA TGCGCCAGCAGCTTTGGACTAGCGACTTCCTACGAGCAGTACTTC. Translating gives CASSFGLATSYEQYF.

V and J are TRBV5-5 and TRBJ2-1, with TRBD1 matching over 8 bases. Germline CDR1 and CDR2: SGHKS and YYEKEE (reference sequence). J gave up 6 bases and V 1 base, and 12 bases lay outside the gene matches. There are 17 residues in the CDR3. CDR3 sequence: CASSLQYWQGASNEQFF. CDR3 coding DNA: TGTGCCAGCAGCTTGCAATATTGGCAGGGGGCCAGCAATGAGCAGTTCTTC.

As to this clone: Other DNA sequences in the sample encode the same CDR3. The chain has TRBV6-6 and TRBJ1-1, with 7 bases that match TRBD1. The CDR3 consists of 13 residues. The V segment lost 5 bases and the J segment 1 base; nucleotides outside the gene matches: 1. In germline, CDR1 is MNHNY, CDR2 SVGAGI (reference sequence). The CDR3 here is CASSHRGNTEAFF. CDR3 bases: TGTGCCAGCAGTCACAGGGGGAACACTGAAGCTTTCTTT.

This chain connects TRBV5-1 to TRBJ2-1; 10 bases line up with TRBD2. Germline CDR1 is SGHRS and CDR2 is YFSETQ. The CDR3 runs 15 residues. The junction had 4 bases not matched to a gene; V was cut back by 0 bases and J by 7 bases. The CDR3 DNA is TGCGCCAGCAGCTTGGTCTCAGCGGGAGGGAATGAGCAGTTCTTC. The encoded protein is CASSLVSAGGNEQFF.

V gene TRBV5-8 combines with J gene TRBJ2-7; 9 nucleotides match TRBD1. The CDR3 length is 15 residues. Per germline, CDR1 SGHTS and CDR2 YDEGEE. V was pared by 4 bases and J by 6 bases, with 11 bases of the junction left unmatched. As DNA, the CDR3 is TGTGCCAGCAGCAGGGACAGGGCGCGGTTTGGCGAGCAGTACTTC. Residues: CASSRDRARFGEQYF.

The CDR3 here is CASSFLAGQPDTQYF. The DNA for the CDR3 is TGCGCCAGCAGCTTCCTAGCGGGACAACCGGATACGCAGTATTTT. The V gene is TRBV5-1, the J gene TRBJ2-3, with 9 bases that match TRBD2. The V gene's germline CDR1 is SGHRS and CDR2 YFSETQ. With 2 bases clipped from V and 6 bases from J, the junction kept 7 bases outside the gene matches. The CDR3 runs to 15 residues.

The genes are TRBV18 and TRBJ2-7; 7 positions match TRBD2. The germline CDR1 and CDR2 sequences are KGHSH and LQKENI. With V trimmed by 3 bases and J by 3 bases, 5 bases remained unmatched. CDR3 length: 14 residues. CDR3 amino acids: CASSPNLADYEQYF. CDR3 nucleotides: TGTGCCAGCTCACCGAACCTAGCGGACTACGAGCAGTACTTC.

The gene calls are TRBV10-3 and TRBJ1-5; D unresolved. V was cut by 3 bases and J by 3 bases, with 6 bases left in between. The length of the CDR3 is 13 residues. Germline V gene data show CDR1 as ENHRY and CDR2 as SYGVKD. For the CDR3, the DNA is TGTGCCATCAGTGAAATTCCCAATCAGCCCCAGCATTTT. Translating gives CAISEIPNQPQHF.

The J gene is TRBJ1-2, the V gene TRBV28; 7 bases are a match to TRBD1. The germline V gene has CDR1 MDHEN and CDR2 SYDVKM. With 5 bases clipped from V and 2 bases from J, the junction kept 5 bases outside the gene matches. The CDR3 extends over 14 amino acids. The CDR3 is CASSRDRLNYGYTF. The CDR3 coding sequence is TGTGCCAGCAGTCGGGACAGATTAAACTATGGCTACACCTTC.

This sequence joins TRBV20-1 and TRBJ1-2, with a tentative D call TRBD1 (6 bases). CDR1 is DFQATT, CDR2 SNEGSKA, per germline (reference sequence). The CDR3 totals 10 residues. V was trimmed by 5 bases and J by 6 bases, leaving 7 bases between them. CDR3 protein: CSAPGDGYTF. In nucleotides, the CDR3 is TGCAGTGCTCCAGGGGATGGCTACACCTTC.

V is TRBV19 and J is TRBJ2-2, with a tentative D call TRBD2 (5 bases). CDR1 is LNHDA and CDR2 is SQIVND in the germline V gene (reference sequence). Trimming removed 7 bases from V and 4 bases from J, with 10 bases in between. This CDR3 comprises 13 residues. The CDR3 nucleotides read TGTGCCAGTAAGATGGGGAGCACCGGGGAGCTGTTTTTT. Its protein product is CASKMGSTGELFF.

The chain recombines TRBV29-1 with TRBJ2-3, with 10 bases fitting TRBD2. J lost 4 bases, V lost 8 bases, and 9 bases had no gene match. The CDR3 length is 14 residues. Per germline, CDR1 SQVTM and CDR2 ANQGSEA. The CDR3 reads CSLRVLAGADTQYF. CDR3 nucleotide sequence: TGCAGCCTCCGGGTGCTAGCGGGAGCAGATACGCAGTATTTT.

V and J are TRBV5-1 and TRBJ2-3, with D possibly being TRBD2 (6 bases). This CDR3 comprises 11 residues. CDR1 is SGHRS and CDR2 is YFSETQ in the germline V gene. Trimming removed 3 bases from V and 10 bases from J, with 9 bases in between. The CDR3 spells CASSSRDSQYF. DNA of the CDR3: TGCGCCAGCAGCTCCCGGGACTCGCAGTATTTT.

The chain couples TRBV27 to TRBJ1-1; D is uncertain. V gave up 5 bases and J gave up 4 bases, with 14 bases separating them. The CDR3 consists of 14 residues. In germline, CDR1 is MNHEY, CDR2 SMNVEV (reference sequence). The CDR3 region has the DNA TGTGCCAGCAGTATAAGGGTGCGCAGCACTGAAGCTTTCTTT. This gives the protein CASSIRVRSTEAFF.

This chain uses TRBV7-2 with TRBJ1-5; no definite D call. There are 15 residues in the CDR3. The V gene lost 2 bases and the J gene lost 1 base, with 9 bases spanning the gap. Germline V CDR1 and CDR2: SGHTA, FQGNSA. CDR3 nucleotides: TGTGCCAGCAGCTTATCTCTAGGGAGCAATCAGCCCCAGCATTTT. It codes for CASSLSLGSNQPQHF.

The chain carries TRBV7-3 and TRBJ2-6; the D is unclear. The CDR3 totals 18 residues. V shed 1 base and J shed 0 bases, with 13 bases lying between them. From germline, CDR1 is SGHTA and CDR2 FQGTGA. The CDR3 coding sequence is TGTGCCAGCAGCTTAAGTAGTCACCCCCGCTCTGGGGCCAACGTCCTGACTTTC. It specifies CASSLSSHPRSGANVLTF.

The count of this clone is one. This chain uses TRBV10-2 with TRBJ2-7, with 7 bases lining up with TRBD1. The CDR3 is 17 residues long. V lost 4 bases, J lost 5 bases, and 17 bases stayed unmatched. CDR1 and CDR2 from the germline V gene are WSHSY and SAAADI. The CDR3 region is CASSVHGGDRVSHEQYF. DNA for the CDR3: TGCGCCAGCAGTGTCCACGGAGGCGACAGGGTATCCCACGAGCAGTACTTC.

The rearrangement links TRBV5-1 to TRBJ2-7, with 7 bases that match TRBD1. The CDR3 has 15 residues. V was clipped by 0 bases and J by 6 bases; unmatched bases: 9. In germline, CDR1 is SGHRS, CDR2 YFSETQ. The CDR3 coding sequence is TGCGCCAGCAGCTTGGACCCCAGGGGGTTGGCCGAGCAGTACTTC. This encodes CASSLDPRGLAEQYF.

This chain joins TRBV18 and TRBJ2-1, with D perhaps TRBD1 or TRBD2 (6 bases each). The V gene's germline CDR1 is KGHSH and CDR2 LQKENI. CDR3 length: 17 amino acids. The V end lost 1 base, the J end lost 6 bases, and 19 bases lay between the germline ends. This chain's CDR3 is CASSPRSTGRSSNEQFF. The CDR3 DNA reads TGTGCCAGCTCACCACGATCAACAGGGAGGTCCAGCAATGAGCAGTTCTTC.

This chain uses TRBV10-3 with TRBJ2-3, with a weak D call TRBD1 (5 bases). The germline V gene has CDR1 ENHRY and CDR2 SYGVKD. With 4 bases removed from V and 2 bases from J, the gap between germline ends came to 28 bases. This CDR3 spans 20 amino acids. The CDR3 sequence is CAISGTPQGSRSGVTDTQYF. As DNA, the CDR3 is TGTGCCATCAGTGGCACGCCCCAGGGCAGTCGATCCGGTGTCACAGATACGCAGTATTTT.

This chain connects TRBV7-9 to TRBJ2-7, with 10 positions matching TRBD2. The J segment lost 9 bases and the V segment lost 5 bases, leaving 22 bases of the junction unmatched. CDR3 size: 18 residues. CDR1 and CDR2 from the germline V gene are SEHNR and FQNEAQ (reference sequence). The CDR3 DNA sequence: TGTGCCAGCAGCCCCGCGGTGGAGAGCGGGAGGGCTACCTTTTTGCAGTACTTC. Translation: CASSPAVESGRATFLQYF. The complete variable domain, with remaining parts taken from reference TRBV7-9 and TRBJ2-7, reads DTGVSQNPRHKITKRGQNVTFRCDPISEHNRLYWYRQTLGQGPEFLTYFQNEAQLEKSRLLSDRFSAERPKGSFSTLEIQRTEQGDSAMYLCASSPAVESGRATFLQYFGPGTRLTVT.

The genes are TRBV11-3 and TRBJ2-7; TRBD1 matches at 10 bases. The germline CDR1 and CDR2 sequences are SGHNT and YENEEA. Germline trimming cut 5 bases from V and 3 bases from J; bases unmatched to any gene: 7. The CDR3 has 15 amino acids. CDR3 in amino acids: CASSRGTGEGYEQYF. In DNA, the CDR3 is TGTGCCAGCAGCCGCGGGACAGGGGAGGGCTACGAGCAGTACTTC.

CDR3 nucleotide sequence: TGTGCCAGCAGCTCCCGGGCAGGCTACTATGGCTACACCTTC. Translation: CASSSRAGYYGYTF. The chain combines TRBV7-2 with TRBJ1-2; D not certain. Trimming removed 4 bases from V and 3 bases from J, with 12 bases in between. The CDR3 loop spans 14 amino acids. Germline V gives CDR1 SGHTA, CDR2 FQGNSA. Together with reference TRBV7-2 and TRBJ1-2, the CDR3 gives the full variable domain: GAGVSQSPSNKVTEKGKDVELRCDPISGHTALYWYRQSLGQGLEFLIYFQGNSAPDKSGLPSDRFSAERTGGSVSTLTIQRTQQEDSAVYLCASSSRAGYYGYTFGSGTRLTVV.